This T cell receptor beta chain was found in a study of cytomegalovirus exposure and HLA in healthy donors. Points from the study as a whole: Subsequent analysis of the 120 or so validation repertoires found a tendency for first-cohort TCR clusters to co-occur. Many donors carried some public TCRs, although rarity characterized most TCR sequences. The authors enumerated roughly 160 TCR beta chains as linked to cytomegalovirus.

Trimming cost V 3 bases and J 10 bases, with 10 bases left between them. The length of the CDR3 is 12 residues. Germline values: CDR1 MGHDK, CDR2 SYGVNS. The table came from immunoSEQ multiplex PCR; TCRdb's copy has only in-frame clones and leaves some out. The sample lists 150,000 to 200,000 clones, roughly 89% seen once, with 4% to 5% in the top ten. This clone was detected a few times. As yet, its antigen is unknown. The rearrangement joins TRBV25-1 to TRBJ2-1; possibly TRBD2 for D (5 bases). The receptor was isolated from a man aged 18 to 30 in good health and CMV-seropositive. Sample: PBMCs. The CDR3 is CASSDPQREQFF. As DNA, the CDR3 is TGTGCCAGCAGTGATCCACAGCGGGAGCAGTTCTTC.